These 27 T cell receptor beta chains were sequenced from one sample in a study of Graves' ophthalmopathy and Graves' hyperthyroidism. RNA served as the template for amplifying TCR beta CDR3 regions. The workflow started with a first-round RT-PCR run with HTBI primers and then moved on to a second-round multiplex PCR. TCRdb recomputed calls from the multiplex PCR reads with MiXCR, one row per CDR3 protein. Of around 1,000,000 distinct CDR3 sequences detected, roughly 35% appear once; the ten largest clones hold 11%. The source material was peripheral blood or thyroid tissue (not recorded which). These receptors were obtained from an adult man with Graves' hyperthyroidism.

The chain combines TRBV9 with TRBJ1-4; tentatively, D is TRBD1 (5 bases). Trimming cost V 0 bases and J 4 bases, with 10 bases left between them. CDR1 is SGDLS and CDR2 is YYNGEE in the germline V gene. The CDR3 spans 15 residues. The CDR3 reads CASSVGGHLNEKLFF. The CDR3 bases are TGTGCCAGCAGCGTAGGCGGACACCTTAATGAAAAACTGTTTTTT.

V is TRBV10-3 and J is TRBJ1-3; TRBD1 is a possible D gene (6 bases). Germline CDR1 is ENHRY and CDR2 is SYGVKD. Between the trimmed V and J ends, which lost 10 bases and 4 bases, there was a span of 17 bases. The CDR3 covers 14 residues. CDR3 sequence reads: CATWAAGEGNTIYF. For the CDR3, the DNA is TGTGCCACCTGGGCGGCAGGGGAAGGAAACACCATATATTTT.

The chain employs TRBV27 and TRBJ1-5; D may be TRBD1 (5 bases). Germline assignment: CDR1 MNHEY and CDR2 SMNVEV (reference sequence). V was shortened by 3 bases and J by 5 bases, with 8 bases between the two germline ends. The CDR3 sequence is 13 residues long. The CDR3 is CASSLGEHQPQHF. CDR3 DNA: TGTGCCAGCAGTTTGGGGGAACATCAGCCCCAGCATTTT.

The chain has TRBV11-1 and TRBJ1-1; unclear D gene. The V gene lost 5 bases and the J gene lost 6 bases, with 13 bases spanning the gap. CDR3 size: 13 residues. Per the germline V gene, CDR1 is SGHAT and CDR2 is FQDESV (reference sequence). In DNA, the CDR3 is TGTGCCAGCAGCACCGACCTGATCGCTGAAGCTTTCTTT. Its translation is CASSTDLIAEAFF.

This rearrangement joins TRBV2 to TRBJ2-2; TRBD2 matches 13 bases. This CDR3 is 19 amino acids long. J lost 2 bases, V lost 6 bases, and 12 bases had no gene match. Germline assignment: CDR1 SNHLY and CDR2 FYNNEI. The CDR3 spells CASSFPSGLAGENTGELFF. Here the CDR3 DNA reads TGTGCCAGCAGCTTCCCGAGTGGACTAGCGGGGGAAAACACCGGGGAGCTGTTTTTT.

This clonotype was seen many times. The V call is TRBV19, the J call TRBJ1-2; 11 nucleotides align to TRBD1. After removal of 7 bases from V and 7 bases from J, the junction contained 14 bases not matched to a gene. This CDR3 has 16 residues. Germline assignment: CDR1 LNHDA and CDR2 SQIVND (reference sequence). The CDR3 spells CASTRISDRGRGGYTF. Written as DNA, the CDR3 is TGTGCCAGTACGAGAATTTCGGACAGGGGGCGAGGTGGCTACACCTTC.

This clonotype occurred once. This may arise from a read error, as a much more abundant clone is one base away. CDR3 residues: CSATKKAGGREAQYF. The CDR3 DNA reads TGCAGTGCAACGAAAAAAGCGGGGGGGCGAGAGGCCCAGTACTTC. The chain joins TRBV20-1 to TRBJ2-5, with 10 bases matching TRBD2. This CDR3 has 15 residues. From germline, CDR1 is DFQATT and CDR2 SNEGSKA (reference sequence).

The chain has TRBV28 and TRBJ2-7, with D possibly TRBD1 on 5 matching bases. V was clipped by 8 bases and J by 6 bases, with 20 bases between them. The germline V gene has CDR1 MDHEN and CDR2 SYDVKM. The CDR3 length is 14 residues. CDR3 DNA sequence: TGTGCCAGCTCACCTTTCCGACAGTCTAGCGAGCAGTACTTC. Its protein is CASSPFRQSSEQYF.

The chain links TRBV29-1 to TRBJ1-3, with a tentative D call TRBD1 (6 bases). CDR1 is SQVTM, CDR2 ANQGSEA, per germline. The CDR3 extends over 15 amino acids. V was cut by 3 bases and J by 0 bases, with 12 bases left in between. CDR3 coding DNA: TGCAGCGTTGACAGGGGAATGAGCTCTGGAAACACCATATATTTT. Protein: CSVDRGMSSGNTIYF.

The rearrangement joins TRBV7-2 to TRBJ1-6; D is uncertain. The CDR3 runs to 15 residues. The V end lost 6 bases, the J end lost 2 bases, and 11 bases lay between the germline ends. Per germline, CDR1 SGHTA and CDR2 FQGNSA. Here the CDR3 reads CASSPGGTYNSPLHF. CDR3 nucleotide sequence: TGTGCCAGCAGTCCAGGTGGAACCTATAATTCACCCCTCCACTTT.

This chain links TRBV20-1 with TRBJ2-6; D is undetermined. Germline values: CDR1 DFQATT, CDR2 SNEGSKA (reference sequence). V was trimmed by 0 bases and J by 7 bases, leaving 7 bases between them. The CDR3 runs to 13 residues. CDR3 in amino acids: CSAREIGANVLTF. For the CDR3, the DNA is TGCAGTGCTAGAGAGATCGGCGCCAACGTCCTGACTTTC.

CDR3 sequence: CASSEDRGETYNSPLHF. CDR3 DNA: TGCGCCAGCAGTGAGGACAGGGGGGAGACCTATAATTCACCCCTCCACTTT. The chain uses TRBV10-2 and TRBJ1-6; 9 nucleotides match TRBD1. V lost 2 bases to trimming and J lost 2 bases; unmatched junction nucleotides: 4. Germline assignment: CDR1 WSHSY and CDR2 SAAADI. The CDR3 spans 17 residues.

The chain employs TRBV24-1 and TRBJ2-7; the D gene is possibly TRBD2 (6 bases). Germline V gives CDR1 KGHDR, CDR2 SFDVKD. The CDR3 length is 15 residues. Deletions cut 3 bases from V and 0 bases from J, with 11 bases between. CDR3 sequence (DNA): TGTGCCACCAGTGATAGCGGGTCAAGCTCCTACGAGCAGTACTTC. Protein: CATSDSGSSSYEQYF.

This clonotype was counted at least ten times. The J gene is TRBJ2-7, the V gene TRBV6-5; maybe TRBD2 (5 bases). The CDR3 is 11 residues long. Germline V gene lookup returns CDR1 MNHEY and CDR2 SVGAGI. V was pared by 6 bases and J by 3 bases, with 6 bases between. CDR3 amino acids: CASREVYEQYF. The DNA for the CDR3 is TGTGCCAGCAGGGAGGTCTACGAGCAGTACTTC.

About this clonotype: A much more abundant neighbour one base away suggests this may be a read error. This is likely a read error, given that the CDR3 carries no conserved phenylalanine or tryptophan at its end. The chain combines TRBV7-2 with TRBJ2-7; 9 positions match TRBD2. V was pared by 11 bases and J by 3 bases, with 11 bases of the junction left unmatched. The CDR3 is 14 amino acids. Germline-derived CDR1 and CDR2 are SGHTA and FQGNSA. CDR3 amino acids: CAPEGLAPLYEQYL. CDR3 bases: TGTGCCCCCGAAGGACTAGCGCCGCTCTACGAGCAGTACCTC.

The J gene is TRBJ2-5, the V gene TRBV5-5; D is ambiguous. This CDR3 is built from 14 residues. Germline V CDR1 and CDR2: SGHKS, YYEKEE (reference sequence). V lost 5 bases and J lost 5, with 16 bases in between. The CDR3 protein is CASSTLRIPETQYF. The CDR3 DNA is TGTGCCAGCAGTACCCTTCGAATTCCGGAGACCCAGTACTTC. The full variable domain, its missing parts supplied by reference TRBV5-5 and TRBJ2-5, is DAGVTQSPTHLIKTRGQQVTLRCSPISGHKSVSWYQQVLGQGPQFIFQYYEKEERGRGNFPDRFSARQFPNYSSELNVNALLLGDSALYLCASSTLRIPETQYFGPGTRLLVL.

This clonotype was found a few times. V is TRBV28 and J is TRBJ2-7; 11 bases map to TRBD1. The junction had 11 bases not matched to a gene; V was cut back by 8 bases and J by 2 bases. CDR1 and CDR2 from the germline V gene are MDHEN and SYDVKM. CDR3 length: 16 amino acids. The CDR3 coding sequence is TGTGCCAGCGTTTTGGCCGGGACAGGGGGACCCTACGAGCAGTACTTC. It translates to CASVLAGTGGPYEQYF.

This clonotype was seen ten or more times. This chain joins TRBV25-1 and TRBJ2-7; TRBD2 agrees at 7 bases. The CDR3 loop spans 15 amino acids. The ends lost 4 bases at V and 1 base at J; junction bases unmatched: 7. The V gene's germline CDR1 is MGHDK and CDR2 SYGVNS. This chain's CDR3 is CASSGGEGKSYEQYF. The CDR3 nucleotides are TGTGCCAGCAGTGGGGGGGAGGGAAAGTCCTACGAGCAGTACTTC.

Note on this clonotype: This clone may be a read error of a much larger clone one base away. V is TRBV2 and J is TRBJ1-5; D may be TRBD1 (5 bases). Germline V gene sequence: CDR1 SNHLY, CDR2 FYNNEI. The CDR3 length is 13 residues. The CDR3 DNA reads as TGTGCCGGCAGTGAAGCGCGGGGGCAGCCCCAGCATTTT. Protein: CAGSEARGQPQHF.

The J gene is TRBJ2-7, the V gene TRBV20-1, with D maybe TRBD1 (7 bases). The CDR3 runs to 16 residues. Germline CDR1 DFQATT, CDR2 SNEGSKA (reference sequence). V was clipped by 1 base and J by 5 bases, with 21 bases between them. CDR3 coding DNA: TGCAGTGCTAGAGCCAACAGGGGTGGGGGAGGCCACGAGCAGTACTTC. Its translation: CSARANRGGGGHEQYF.

This clonotype turned up a few times. The CDR3: CASNPGSQTSGANVLTF. The CDR3 DNA is TGTGCCAGCAACCCCGGGAGCCAGACCTCTGGGGCCAACGTCCTGACTTTC. This chain connects TRBV7-9 to TRBJ2-6, with D tentatively TRBD2 (6 bases). V dropped 7 bases and J dropped 0 bases, with 16 bases sitting between them. This CDR3 is 17 amino acids long. The germline V gene has CDR1 SEHNR and CDR2 FQNEAQ (reference sequence).

This clonotype came up many times. The chain links TRBV6-6 to TRBJ1-1; 9 bases map to TRBD1. Germline V CDR1 and CDR2: MNHNY, SVGAGI (reference sequence). V shed 7 bases, J shed 5 bases, and the junction held 8 bases outside the gene matches. This CDR3 has 14 amino acids. Here the CDR3 DNA reads TGTGCCAGCACCTTGACAGGGGGACGGACTGAAGCTTTCTTT. This codes for CASTLTGGRTEAFF.

V and J are TRBV18 and TRBJ2-7; unclear D gene. This CDR3 is built from 13 residues. The germline V gene has CDR1 KGHSH and CDR2 LQKENI. Deletions cut 0 bases from V and 5 bases from J, with 8 bases between. In DNA, the CDR3 is TGTGCCAGCTCACCACCGGCTTTGGACGAGCAGTACTTC. This translates into CASSPPALDEQYF.

This clonotype was detected ten times or more. The CDR3 DNA is TGTGCCAGCAGCTTGAGTAGCTCCGATATTTCACCCCTCCACTTT. Protein sequence: CASSLSSSDISPLHF. The J gene is TRBJ1-6, the V gene TRBV5-6; D remains ambiguous. V was pared by 1 base and J by 9 bases, with 14 bases between. The CDR3 totals 15 residues. From germline, CDR1 is SGHDT and CDR2 YYEEEE.

V is TRBV20-1 and J is TRBJ2-7; 7 nucleotides agree with TRBD1. Germline V gene lookup returns CDR1 DFQATT and CDR2 SNEGSKA (reference sequence). This CDR3 is 14 amino acids long. Trimming at V came to 6 bases and at J to 7 bases, leaving 15 bases not matched to a gene. The DNA of the CDR3 is TGCAGTGCCAGTAGTTGGGACAGCCAGCGAGAGCAGTACTTC. Its translation is CSASSWDSQREQYF.

CDR3 region: CSATLAGVNEQYF. The CDR3 nucleotides are TGCAGTGCTACGTTAGCGGGAGTAAACGAGCAGTACTTC. V is TRBV20-1 and J is TRBJ2-7; 9 nucleotides line up with TRBD2. The CDR3 runs 13 residues. In germline, CDR1 is DFQATT, CDR2 SNEGSKA (reference sequence). After removal of 4 bases from V and 5 bases from J, the junction contained 6 bases not matched to a gene.

The rearrangement links TRBV19 to TRBJ2-5, with TRBD1 identical over 12 bases. V shed 9 bases and J 7 bases; nucleotides not matched to a gene: 6. This CDR3 is 13 amino acids long. Germline-derived CDR1 and CDR2 are LNHDA and SQIVND (reference sequence). CDR3 in DNA: TGTGCCAGCACGGGACAGGGGGCCGGGACCCAGTACTTC. Protein product: CASTGQGAGTQYF. Using reference TRBV19 and TRBJ2-5 for the parts outside the CDR3, the full variable domain is DGGITQSPKYLFRKEGQNVTLSCEQNLNHDAMYWYRQDPGQGLRLIYYSQIVNDFQKGDIAEGYSVSREKKESFPLTVTSAQKNPTAFYLCASTGQGAGTQYFGPGTRLLVL.